The present entry profiles one T cell receptor (beta chain) with its context. The antigen this receptor binds is unknown. No per-base quality is available; no much larger clone lies one base away. Interpreted using the paper, the time point label stands for: roughly 2 years on ibrutinib. Roughly 1.9 micrograms of genomic DNA were extracted from cryopreserved PBMCs for TCR beta library preparation. Longitudinal blood samples from CLL patients receiving ibrutinib monotherapy were subjected to high-throughput TCR beta sequencing. The patients took part in an open-label, single-center phase 2 trial of ibrutinib monotherapy. These data belong to a study of cytotoxic CD8 clonotypes in ibrutinib-treated CLL (dated by TCRdb to about 2021). About the full investigation: The cohort included roughly 15 treatment-naive and about a dozen relapsed/refractory patients; some 18 were IGHV unmutated. Responses were partial in around 25 patients and complete in 2; after median about 5.5 years follow-up, some 14 stayed in remission and 12 progressed. Response samples were taken after a median of roughly a year on treatment, ranging from 6 to 36 months. Samples averaged about 260,000 productive templates and some 91,000 productive rearrangements. Of the 90 or so participants in the trial, 25 to 30 had longitudinal samples available. Cryopreserved peripheral blood mononuclear cells were collected at three points: before therapy, at response, and at either sustained remission or disease progression. Patients were still on ibrutinib when every remission and progressive disease sample was collected. General conclusions and limits of the study: Lymph node repertoires were not examined, and the timing of sampling was not matched between patients in sustained remission and those whose disease progressed. Baseline clonality exceeded that of age-matched healthy donors and correlated strongly with circulating CD8+ T-cell counts. Clonality rose at ibrutinib response, remained stable during sustained remission, and dropped back toward baseline at progression. Public clonotypes were rare and either shrank or stayed stable during treatment, and the rise in clonality at ibrutinib response reflected expansion of private clonotypes.

Between the V and J ends, shortened by 6 bases and 6 bases respectively, the junction contains 14 bases. The CDR3 holds 14 amino acids from the cysteine to the phenylalanine. Only the CDR3 part of the read is kept: 42 bases, read in frame from the first base. From the germline V gene, CDR1 is LGHNA and CDR2 is YSLEER. Each clonotype received, on average, 10x coverage in deep resolution sequencing performed on a MiSeq, where the target depth lay between 1 in 1 million and 1 in 200,000 T cells. TCR beta libraries were generated with the immunoSEQ hsTCRB Kit. The authors' pipeline ran thus. ImmunoSEQ Data Assistant and ImmunoSEQ Analyzer were used for data analysis, and V, D and J genes were assigned according to IMGT definitions. Clonality, with values ranging from 0 to 1, was calculated as one minus the normalized Shannon entropy of productive rearrangement frequencies. Only overrepresented clonotypes making up at least 0.05% of the repertoire of each patient were included in the public clonotype analysis. Thirteen age-matched healthy donor repertoires from immuneACCESS were used as controls for clonality. The source is immuneACCESS, and TCRdb retained only in-frame sequences with V and J called. Part of the clones is not carried over; for the studies checked, unresolved V genes explain less than half of this, and the remainder is unexplained. V, J and clone size derive from that table, while D and trimming were established from the DNA sequence. This sample lists 140,000 to 150,000 clones; 76% were detected once. The ten top clones hold around 4.9% of the sample.

The receptor was isolated from a human donor with chronic lymphocytic leukemia. The chain joins TRBV4-3 to TRBJ1-4; no D gene can be assigned with confidence. The sample was PBMCs, taken after 24 months of ibrutinib treatment. At the DNA level, the sequence is TGCGCCAGCAGTCTGGATGGCGTCTATGAAAAACTGTTTTTT. Translated, it gives CASSLDGVYEKLFF.